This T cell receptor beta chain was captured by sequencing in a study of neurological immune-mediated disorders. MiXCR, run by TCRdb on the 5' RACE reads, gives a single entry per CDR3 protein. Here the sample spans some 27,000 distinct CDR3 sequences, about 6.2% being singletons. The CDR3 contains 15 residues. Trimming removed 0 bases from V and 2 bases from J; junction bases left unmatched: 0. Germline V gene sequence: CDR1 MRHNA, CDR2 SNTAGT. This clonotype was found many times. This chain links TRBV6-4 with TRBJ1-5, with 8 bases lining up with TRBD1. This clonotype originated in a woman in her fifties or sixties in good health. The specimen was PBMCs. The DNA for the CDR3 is TGTGCCAGCAGTGACTCGACAGGGGGCAATCAGCCCCAGCATTTT. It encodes CASSDSTGGNQPQHF.